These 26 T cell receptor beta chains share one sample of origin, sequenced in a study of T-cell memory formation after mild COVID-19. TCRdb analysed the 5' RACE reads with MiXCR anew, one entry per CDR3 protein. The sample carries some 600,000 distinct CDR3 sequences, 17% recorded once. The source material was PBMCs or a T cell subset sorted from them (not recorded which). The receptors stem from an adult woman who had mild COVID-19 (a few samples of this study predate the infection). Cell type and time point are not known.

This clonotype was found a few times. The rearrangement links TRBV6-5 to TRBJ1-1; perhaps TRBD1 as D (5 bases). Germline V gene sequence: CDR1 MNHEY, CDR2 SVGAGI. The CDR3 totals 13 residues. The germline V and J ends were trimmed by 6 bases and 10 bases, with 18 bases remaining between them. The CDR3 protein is CASSDRDQRAAFF. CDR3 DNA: TGTGCCAGCAGCGATAGGGACCAAAGGGCAGCTTTCTTT.

This chain's CDR3 is CSAFRGNTEAFF. The CDR3 region has the DNA TGCAGTGCTTTCAGGGGTAACACTGAAGCTTTCTTT. V and J are TRBV20-1 and TRBJ1-1; maybe TRBD1 (6 bases). V gave up 5 bases and J gave up 2 bases, with 9 bases separating them. Germline-derived CDR1 and CDR2 are DFQATT and SNEGSKA (reference sequence). This CDR3 has 12 amino acids.

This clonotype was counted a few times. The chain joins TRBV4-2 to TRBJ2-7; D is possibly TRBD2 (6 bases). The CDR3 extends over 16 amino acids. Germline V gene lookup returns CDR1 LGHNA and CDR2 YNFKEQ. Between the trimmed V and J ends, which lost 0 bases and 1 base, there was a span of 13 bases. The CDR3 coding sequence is TGTGCCAGCAGCCAAGATTCGGTGGGAGGATCCTACGAGCAGTACTTC. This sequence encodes CASSQDSVGGSYEQYF.

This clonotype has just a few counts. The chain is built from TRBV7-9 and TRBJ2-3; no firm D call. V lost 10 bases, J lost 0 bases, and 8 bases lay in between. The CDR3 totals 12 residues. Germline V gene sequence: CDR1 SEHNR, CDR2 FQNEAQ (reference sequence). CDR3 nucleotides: TGTGCCACCTATCCCAGCACAGATACGCAGTATTTT. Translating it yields CATYPSTDTQYF.

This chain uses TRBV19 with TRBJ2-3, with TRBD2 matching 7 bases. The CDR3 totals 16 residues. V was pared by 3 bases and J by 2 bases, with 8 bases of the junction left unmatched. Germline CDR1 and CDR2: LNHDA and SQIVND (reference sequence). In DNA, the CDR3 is TGTGCCAGTAGTATTCACAGCGGGATCTACACAGATACGCAGTATTTT. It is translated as CASSIHSGIYTDTQYF. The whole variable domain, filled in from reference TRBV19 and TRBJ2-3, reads DGGITQSPKYLFRKEGQNVTLSCEQNLNHDAMYWYRQDPGQGLRLIYYSQIVNDFQKGDIAEGYSVSREKKESFPLTVTSAQKNPTAFYLCASSIHSGIYTDTQYFGPGTRLTVL.

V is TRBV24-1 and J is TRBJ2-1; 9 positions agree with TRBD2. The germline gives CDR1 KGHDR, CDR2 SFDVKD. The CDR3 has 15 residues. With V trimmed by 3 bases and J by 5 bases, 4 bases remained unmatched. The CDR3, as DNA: TGTGCCACCAGTGATATTGCGGGAGGGCACAATGAGCAGTTCTTC. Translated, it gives CATSDIAGGHNEQFF.

The DNA of the CDR3 is TGTGCCAGCAGCTTAGCTCTGACTAATATGTACACAGATACGCAGTATTTT. This gives the protein CASSLALTNMYTDTQYF. The chain is built from TRBV7-9 and TRBJ2-3, with a possible D match to TRBD2 (5 bases). V shed 0 bases and J shed 2 bases, with 15 bases lying between them. The CDR3 spans 17 residues. Germline CDR1 SEHNR, CDR2 FQNEAQ (reference sequence).

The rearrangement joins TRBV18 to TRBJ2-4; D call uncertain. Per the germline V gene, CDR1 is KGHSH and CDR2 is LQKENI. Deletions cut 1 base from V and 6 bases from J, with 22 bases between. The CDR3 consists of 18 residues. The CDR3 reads CASSPLPGRRLAGNIQYF. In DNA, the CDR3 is TGTGCCAGCTCACCACTCCCAGGCCGAAGGTTAGCTGGAAACATTCAGTACTTC. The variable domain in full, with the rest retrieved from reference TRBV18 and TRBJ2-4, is NAGVMQNPRHLVRRRGQEARLRCSPMKGHSHVYWYRQLPEEGLKFMVYLQKENIIDESGMPKERFSAEFPKEGPSILRIQQVVRGDSAAYFCASSPLPGRRLAGNIQYFGAGTRLSVL.

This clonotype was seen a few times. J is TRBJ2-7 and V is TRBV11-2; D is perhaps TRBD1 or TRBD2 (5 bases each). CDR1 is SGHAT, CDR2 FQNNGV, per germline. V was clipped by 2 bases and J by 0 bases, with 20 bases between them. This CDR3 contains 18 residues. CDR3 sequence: CASSLSGAPLSFSYEQYF. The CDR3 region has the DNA TGTGCCAGCAGCTTATCCGGGGCCCCTCTTTCTTTCTCCTACGAGCAGTACTTC. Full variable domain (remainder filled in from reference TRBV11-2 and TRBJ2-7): EAGVAQSPRYKIIEKRQSVAFWCNPISGHATLYWYQQILGQGPKLLIQFQNNGVVDDSQLPKDRFSAERLKGVDSTLKIQPAKLEDSAVYLCASSLSGAPLSFSYEQYFGPGTRLTVT.

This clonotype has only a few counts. The CDR3 reads CASSQALGDQPQHF. The CDR3 coding sequence is TGCGCCAGCAGCCAAGCGCTGGGGGATCAGCCCCAGCATTTT. The rearrangement links TRBV4-1 to TRBJ1-5; TRBD1 is a possible D gene (5 bases). In germline, CDR1 is MGHRA, CDR2 YSYEKL. The CDR3 sequence is 14 residues long. Trimming took off 1 base at V and 5 bases at J, with 9 bases between the two ends.

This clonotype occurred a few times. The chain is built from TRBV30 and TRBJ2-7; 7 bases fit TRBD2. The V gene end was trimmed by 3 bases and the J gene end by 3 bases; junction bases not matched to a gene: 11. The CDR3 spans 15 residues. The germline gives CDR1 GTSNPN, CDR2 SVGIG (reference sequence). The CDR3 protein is CAWRPDAGVGYEQYF. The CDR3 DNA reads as TGTGCCTGGAGGCCGGACGCGGGGGTCGGCTACGAGCAGTACTTC.

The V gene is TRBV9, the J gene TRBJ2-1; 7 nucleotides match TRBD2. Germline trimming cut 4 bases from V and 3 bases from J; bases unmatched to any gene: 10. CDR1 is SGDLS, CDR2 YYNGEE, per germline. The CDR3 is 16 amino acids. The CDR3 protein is CASSPDWAGVYNEQFF. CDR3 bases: TGTGCCAGCAGCCCGGACTGGGCGGGAGTCTACAATGAGCAGTTCTTC.

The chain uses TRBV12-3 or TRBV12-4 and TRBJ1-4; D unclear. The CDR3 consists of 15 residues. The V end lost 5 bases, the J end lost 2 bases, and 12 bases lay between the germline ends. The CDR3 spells CASSRAAATNEKLFF. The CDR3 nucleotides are TGTGCCAGCAGTCGAGCGGCAGCTACTAATGAAAAACTGTTTTTT.

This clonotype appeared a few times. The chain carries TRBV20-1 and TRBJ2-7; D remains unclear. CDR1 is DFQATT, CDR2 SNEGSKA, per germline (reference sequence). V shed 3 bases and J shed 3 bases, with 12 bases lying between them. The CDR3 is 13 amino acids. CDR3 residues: CSASIGLNYEQYF. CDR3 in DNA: TGCAGTGCTAGTATAGGTCTAAACTACGAGCAGTACTTC.

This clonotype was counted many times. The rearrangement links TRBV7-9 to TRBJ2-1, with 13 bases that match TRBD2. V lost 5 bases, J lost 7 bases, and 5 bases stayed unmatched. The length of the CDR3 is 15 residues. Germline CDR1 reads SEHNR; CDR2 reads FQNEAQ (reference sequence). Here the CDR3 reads CASSRRTSGSNEQFF. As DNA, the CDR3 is TGTGCCAGCAGCCGGAGGACTAGCGGGAGTAATGAGCAGTTCTTC.

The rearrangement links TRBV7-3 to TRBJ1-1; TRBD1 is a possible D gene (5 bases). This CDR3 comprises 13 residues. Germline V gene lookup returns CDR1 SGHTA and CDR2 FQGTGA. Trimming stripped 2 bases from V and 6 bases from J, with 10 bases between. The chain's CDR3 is CASSLDSRSEAFF. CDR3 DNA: TGTGCCAGCAGCTTAGACAGTCGCTCTGAAGCTTTCTTT.

The DNA of the CDR3 is TGTGCCAGCAGCCAAAGGACAGGCGGGTACCAAGAGACCCAGTACTTC. This sequence encodes CASSQRTGGYQETQYF. The rearrangement links TRBV7-3 to TRBJ2-5; 7 nucleotides line up with TRBD1. The CDR3 consists of 16 residues. Trimming at V came to 5 bases and at J to 0 bases, leaving 9 bases not matched to a gene. In germline, CDR1 is SGHTA, CDR2 FQGTGA.

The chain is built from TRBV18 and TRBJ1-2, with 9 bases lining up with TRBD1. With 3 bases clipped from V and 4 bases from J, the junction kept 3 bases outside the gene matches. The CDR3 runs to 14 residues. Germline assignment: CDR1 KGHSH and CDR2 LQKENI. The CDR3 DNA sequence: TGTGCCAGCTCACCCGGGACAGGGCCCTATGGCTACACCTTC. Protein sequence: CASSPGTGPYGYTF.

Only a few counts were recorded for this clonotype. DNA of the CDR3: TGTGCCAGCAGCTCCAGGGCAGTTTCTAGCACCGGGGAGCTGTTTTTT. This codes for CASSSRAVSSTGELFF. The chain has TRBV7-9 and TRBJ2-2, with D perhaps TRBD1 (5 bases). Germline loops: CDR1 SEHNR, CDR2 FQNEAQ (reference sequence). Trimming shortened V by 4 bases and J by 4 bases, and 16 bases separated the two germline ends. This CDR3 comprises 16 residues.

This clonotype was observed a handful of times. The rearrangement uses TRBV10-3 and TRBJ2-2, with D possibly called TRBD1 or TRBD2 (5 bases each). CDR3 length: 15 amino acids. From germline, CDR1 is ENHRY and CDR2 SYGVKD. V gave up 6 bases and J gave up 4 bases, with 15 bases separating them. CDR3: CAISRDPRSTGELFF. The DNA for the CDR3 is TGTGCCATCAGCCGGGACCCCAGGTCCACCGGGGAGCTGTTTTTT.

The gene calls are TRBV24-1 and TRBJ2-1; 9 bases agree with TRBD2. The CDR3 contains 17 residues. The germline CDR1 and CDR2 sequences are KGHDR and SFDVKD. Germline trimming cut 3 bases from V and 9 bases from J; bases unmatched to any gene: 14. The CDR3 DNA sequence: TGTGCCACCAGTGATCATGATAGCGGGAGAAATTCAGTTGAGCAGTTCTTC. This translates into CATSDHDSGRNSVEQFF.

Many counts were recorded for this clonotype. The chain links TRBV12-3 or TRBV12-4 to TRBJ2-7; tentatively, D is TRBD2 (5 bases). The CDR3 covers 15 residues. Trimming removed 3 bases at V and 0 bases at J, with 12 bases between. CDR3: CASSFSAGSSYEQYF. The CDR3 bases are TGTGCCAGCAGTTTCTCTGCGGGCAGCTCCTACGAGCAGTACTTC.

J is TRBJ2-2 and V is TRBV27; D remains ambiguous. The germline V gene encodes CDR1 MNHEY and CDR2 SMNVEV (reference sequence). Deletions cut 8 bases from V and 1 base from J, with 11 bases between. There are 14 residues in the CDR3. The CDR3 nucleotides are TGTGCCAGCCATGGGTTCGAGAACACCGGGGAGCTGTTTTTT. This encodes CASHGFENTGELFF.

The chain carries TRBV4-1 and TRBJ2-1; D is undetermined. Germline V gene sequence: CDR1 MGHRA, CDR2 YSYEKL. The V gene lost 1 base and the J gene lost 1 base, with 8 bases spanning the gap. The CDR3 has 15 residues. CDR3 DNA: TGCGCCAGCAGCCAAGTTCTGGGATCCTACAATGAGCAGTTCTTC. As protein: CASSQVLGSYNEQFF.

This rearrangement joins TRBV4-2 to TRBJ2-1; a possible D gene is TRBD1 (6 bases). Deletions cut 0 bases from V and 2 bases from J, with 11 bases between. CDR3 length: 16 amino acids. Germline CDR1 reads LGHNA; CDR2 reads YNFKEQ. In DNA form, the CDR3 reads TGTGCCAGCAGCCAAGATTGGCAGGGGACCTACAATGAGCAGTTCTTC. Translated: CASSQDWQGTYNEQFF.

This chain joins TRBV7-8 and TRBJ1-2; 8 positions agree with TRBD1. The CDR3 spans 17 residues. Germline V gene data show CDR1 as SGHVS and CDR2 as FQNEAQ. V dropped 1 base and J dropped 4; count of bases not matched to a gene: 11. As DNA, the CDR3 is TGTGCCAGCAGCTTAGGAATTAGGACAGGGAGTCGCTATGGCTACACCTTC. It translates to CASSLGIRTGSRYGYTF.